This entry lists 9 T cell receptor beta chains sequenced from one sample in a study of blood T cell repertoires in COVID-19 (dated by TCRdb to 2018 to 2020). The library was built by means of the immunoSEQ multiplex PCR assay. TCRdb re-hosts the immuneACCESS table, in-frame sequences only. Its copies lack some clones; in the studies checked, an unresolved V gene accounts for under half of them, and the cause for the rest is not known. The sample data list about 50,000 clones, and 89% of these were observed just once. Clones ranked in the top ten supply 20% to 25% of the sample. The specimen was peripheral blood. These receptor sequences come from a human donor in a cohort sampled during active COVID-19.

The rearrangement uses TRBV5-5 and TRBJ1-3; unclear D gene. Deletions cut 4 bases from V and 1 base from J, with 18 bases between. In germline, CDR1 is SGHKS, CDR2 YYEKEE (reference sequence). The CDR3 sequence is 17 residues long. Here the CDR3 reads CASSPRLELGSGNTIYF. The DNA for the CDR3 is TGTGCCAGCAGCCCCCGACTAGAACTCGGTTCTGGAAACACCATATATTTT.

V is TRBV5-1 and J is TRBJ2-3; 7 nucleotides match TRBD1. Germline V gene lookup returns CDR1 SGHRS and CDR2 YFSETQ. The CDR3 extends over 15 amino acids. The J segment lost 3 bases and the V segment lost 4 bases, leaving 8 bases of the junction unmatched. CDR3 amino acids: CASSPSGTATDTQYF. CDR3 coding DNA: TGCGCCAGCAGCCCATCCGGGACAGCAACAGATACGCAGTATTTT.

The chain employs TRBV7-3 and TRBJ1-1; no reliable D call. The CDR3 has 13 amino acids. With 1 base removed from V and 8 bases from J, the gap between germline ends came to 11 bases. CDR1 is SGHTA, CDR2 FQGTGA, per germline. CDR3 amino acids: CASSLISGREAFF. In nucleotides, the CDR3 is TGTGCCAGCAGCTTAATTTCGGGGAGGGAAGCTTTCTTT. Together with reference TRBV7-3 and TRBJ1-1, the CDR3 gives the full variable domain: GAGVSQTPSNKVTEKGKYVELRCDPISGHTALYWYRQSLGQGPEFLIYFQGTGAADDSGLPNDRFFAVRPEGSVSTLKIQRTERGDSAVYLCASSLISGREAFFGQGTRLTVV.

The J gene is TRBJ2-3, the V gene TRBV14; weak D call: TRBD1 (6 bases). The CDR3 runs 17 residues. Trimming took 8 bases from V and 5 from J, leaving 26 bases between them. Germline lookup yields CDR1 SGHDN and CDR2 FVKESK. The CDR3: CASRPLRTVPVLDTQYF. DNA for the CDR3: TGTGCCAGCCGCCCCCTTCGGACAGTGCCGGTGTTAGATACGCAGTATTTT.

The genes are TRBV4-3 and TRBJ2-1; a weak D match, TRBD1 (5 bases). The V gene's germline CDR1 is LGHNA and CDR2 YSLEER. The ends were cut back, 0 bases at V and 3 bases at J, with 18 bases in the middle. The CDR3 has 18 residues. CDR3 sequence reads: CASSQEPGLQAFYNEQFF. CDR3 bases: TGCGCCAGCAGCCAAGAGCCAGGGCTTCAAGCGTTCTACAATGAGCAGTTCTTC.

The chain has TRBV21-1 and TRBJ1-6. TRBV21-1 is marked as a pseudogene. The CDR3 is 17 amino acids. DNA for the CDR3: TGTGCCAGACTGCTGAGAATTGAAGGAGGGATTAATTCACCCCTCCACTTT. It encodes CARLLRIEGGINSPLHF.

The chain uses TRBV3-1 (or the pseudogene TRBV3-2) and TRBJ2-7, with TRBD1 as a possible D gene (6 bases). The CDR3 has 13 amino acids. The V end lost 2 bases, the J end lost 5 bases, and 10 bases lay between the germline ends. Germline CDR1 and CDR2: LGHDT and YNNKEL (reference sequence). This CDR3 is CASSQWQGNEQYF. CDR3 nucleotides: TGTGCCAGCAGCCAATGGCAGGGGAACGAGCAGTACTTC.

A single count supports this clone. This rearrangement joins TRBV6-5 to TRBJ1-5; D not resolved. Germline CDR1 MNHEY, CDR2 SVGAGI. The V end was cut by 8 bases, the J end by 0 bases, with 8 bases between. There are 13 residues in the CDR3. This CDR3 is CASEEYSNQPQHF. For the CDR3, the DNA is TGTGCCAGCGAGGAGTATAGCAATCAGCCCCAGCATTTT.

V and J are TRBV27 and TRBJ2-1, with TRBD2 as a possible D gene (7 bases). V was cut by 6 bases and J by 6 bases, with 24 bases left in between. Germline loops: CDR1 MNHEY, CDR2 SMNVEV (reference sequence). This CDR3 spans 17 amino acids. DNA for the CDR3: TGTGCCAGCAGCGAACTCCTACTAGTGGGGGGGCTCAATGAGCAGTTCTTC. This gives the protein CASSELLLVGGLNEQFF.